This is a list of T cell receptor beta chains from one sample in a study of cytomegalovirus exposure and HLA in healthy donors. Clones were sequenced by immunoSEQ multiplex PCR, and TCRdb holds only the in-frame ones, with some missing. The sample lists about 130,000 clones, under 90% occurring once. Sequences were obtained from PBMCs. These receptor sequences come from a man younger than 40 in good health and CMV-seronegative. The conserved cysteine and the conserved F or W are not part of the CDR3 here.

v_gene	len	j_gene	CDR3aa
TRBV28	14	TRBJ2-3	ASSEDRDRVPDTQY
TRBV7-2	12	TRBJ1-1	ASSSGGWNTEAF
TRBV4-1	12	TRBJ2-1	ASSPPGSYNEQF
TRBV18	12	TRBJ2-5	ASSPGQGGETQY
TRBV6-5	13	TRBJ2-3	ASSPGRGIKDTQY
TRBV7-8	16	TRBJ2-5	ASSLWGGRAAGAGTQY
TRBV7-6	14	TRBJ1-1	ASSPTQTGGPSEAF
TRBV5-1	13	TRBJ1-3	ASSLEGALGNTIY
TRBV7-9	12	TRBJ1-1	ASSLGQGSTEAF
TRBV19	14	TRBJ2-2	ASSYTGTGVTGELF
TRBV6-6	11	TRBJ1-1	ASSYSSPGDAF
TRBV19	13	TRBJ2-7	ASSPGTASSYEQY
TRBV7-2	14	TRBJ1-6	ASSPSAGTGSSPLH
TRBV4-3	13	TRBJ2-5	ASSQSRLAEETQY
TRBV7-2	12	TRBJ1-2	ASRYTGRNYGYT
TRBV6-4	11	TRBJ2-7	ASSLQTGSEQY
TRBV19	12	TRBJ2-7	ASSMNRGGNEQY
TRBV7-9	10	TRBJ1-2	ASSTQYYGYT
TRBV11-1	14	TRBJ1-2	ASSTGTGGLYYGYT
TRBV6-1	11	TRBJ1-5	ASSEEGAQPQH
TRBV2	14	TRBJ2-5	ASSGWAAPEQETQY
TRBV7-9	11	TRBJ2-5	ASSFSGGETQY
TRBV7-9	9	TRBJ1-1	ASSLDTEAF
TRBV6-6	13	TRBJ1-1	ASSYPPGSGRGAF
TRBV28	13	TRBJ1-3	ASSHPGISGNTIY
TRBV28	12	TRBJ1-3	ASSFPNRGNTIY
TRBV29-1	10	TRBJ2-7	SASLSSYEQY
TRBV28	13	TRBJ1-3	ASSPAQGRGNTIY
TRBV19	16	TRBJ2-5	ASSTGLPGLAGRETQY
TRBV4-2	14	TRBJ2-7	ASSQGTGGNLAEQY
TRBV9	16	TRBJ1-6	ASSADLGQSSYNSPLH
TRBV28	11	TRBJ1-1	ASHLQGRTEAF
TRBV5-4	14	TRBJ2-5	ASSSGGGTPWETQY
TRBV2	14	TRBJ1-6	ASSPPGDAYNSPLH
TRBV11-2	12	TRBJ1-1	ASSSNAATGEAF
TRBV7-9	12	TRBJ1-1	ASSLEAPNTEAF
TRBV2	15	TRBJ1-4	ASRADRAGLANEKLF
TRBV9	14	TRBJ1-2	ASSVVETGLFYGYT
TRBV9	13	TRBJ2-7	ASSVEAFDSYEQY
TRBV7-3	13	TRBJ1-1	ASSLMGGENTEAF
TRBV4-1	13	TRBJ2-1	ASSHLPGGNNEQF
TRBV7-6	16	TRBJ2-2	ASSLGTSGAPGTGELF